Listed below are T cell receptor beta chains from one sample, sequenced in a study of beta chain features in type 1 diabetes. Repertoires were generated with immunoSEQ multiplex PCR, while TCRdb's copy carries only in-frame clones and drops some. The sample shows tens of thousands of clones, 68% of them seen only once. Input material: stem cell memory CD4+ T cells from blood. These receptor sequences come from a woman aged 35 to 49 with type 1 diabetes. CDR3s include the opening cysteine and the closing phenylalanine or tryptophan. The D gene is left open where the match is weak. Where a row states a size, it is once, few, many or the class of an expanded clone; other rows omit it.

clone size,D gene,V gene,J gene,CDR3 DNA,CDR3 protein
.,.,TRBV7-8,TRBJ1-1,TGTGCCAGCAGCTTAGGAGGGTCGAACACTGAAGCTTTCTTT,CASSLGGSNTEAFF
.,.,TRBV7-9,TRBJ2-2,TGTGCCAGCAGCTTGTTAAGGGGCGCGAATGCCGGGGAGCTGTTTTTT,CASSLLRGANAGELFF
.,TRBD1,TRBV7-2,TRBJ2-3,TGTGCCAGCAGCTTTAAGCCCGGACAGGGGAGGACAGATACGCAGTATTTT,CASSFKPGQGRTDTQYF
.,.,TRBV4-3,TRBJ1-1,TGCGCCAGCAGCCAAGATTCCGTTAGTGAAGCTTTCTTT,CASSQDSVSEAFF
.,TRBD2,TRBV2,TRBJ2-2,TGCGCCAGCACTTCGGGAGGGGGGGGAGCGAACACCGGGGAGCTGTTTTTT,CASTSGGGGANTGELFF
.,TRBD1,TRBV7-3,TRBJ2-3,TGTGCCAGCAGCTTGGGACAGGGCGCAGATACGCAGTATTTT,CASSLGQGADTQYF
few,.,TRBV18,TRBJ1-1,TGTGCCAGCTCACCGGTCTCTACGGGCACTGAAGCTTTCTTT,CASSPVSTGTEAFF
once,.,TRBV18,TRBJ1-2,TGTGCCAGCTCACGGGACAAGGCAGATGGCTACACCTTC,CASSRDKADGYTF
.,.,TRBV5-4,TRBJ1-2,TGTGCCAGCAGCCTAGGGTCAGGGGATACCTATGGCTACACCTTC,CASSLGSGDTYGYTF
.,.,TRBV2,TRBJ1-1,TGTGCCAGCAGTGAACGCAGGCTGAACACTGAAGCTTTCTTT,CASSERRLNTEAFF
.,TRBD1,TRBV6-6,TRBJ1-5,TGTGCCAGCAACAGGGGCAGCAATCAGCCCCAGCATTTT,CASNRGSNQPQHF
.,TRBD1,TRBV5-5,TRBJ2-1,TGTGCCAGCAGCCGGACAGGGGGATATGAGCAGTTCTTC,CASSRTGGYEQFF
.,TRBD1,TRBV28,TRBJ1-5,TGTGCCAGCATGGGACAGGGATTTCAGCCCCAGCATTTT,CASMGQGFQPQHF
.,TRBD1,TRBV28,TRBJ2-3,TGTGCCAGCAGTTTATGGGGGTTGGGACAGGGGTCGTCAGATACGCAGTATTTT,CASSLWGLGQGSSDTQYF
.,TRBD2,TRBV30,TRBJ2-3,TGTGCCTGGAGGTTGATAAGCGGGAGCCCAGATACGCAGTATTTT,CAWRLISGSPDTQYF
.,.,TRBV5-6,TRBJ2-5,TGTGCCAGCAGCTTGCCAGGACTACAAGAGACCCAGTACTTC,CASSLPGLQETQYF
.,TRBD2,TRBV5-4,TRBJ2-4,TGTGCCAGCAGCTCAGGGACTAGCGGGAACATTCAGTACTTC,CASSSGTSGNIQYF
few,.,TRBV7-9,TRBJ2-3,TGTGCCAGCAGCCGCCCAACAAGAAACACAGATACGCAGTATTTT,CASSRPTRNTDTQYF
few,TRBD1,TRBV7-2,TRBJ1-1,TGTGCCAGCAGCTCCCTTACGCCCAGACAGGGGGAAGCTTTCTTT,CASSSLTPRQGEAFF
.,TRBD2,TRBV5-4,TRBJ2-1,TGTGCCAGCAGCTTGAAGCGTCTAGCGGGACCTAGCAATGAGCAGTTCTTC,CASSLKRLAGPSNEQFF
once,TRBD1,TRBV19,TRBJ2-3,TGTGCCAGTAATTTCAGGGGGCGTACAGATACGCAGTATTTT,CASNFRGRTDTQYF
.,.,TRBV2,TRBJ2-2,TGTGCCAGCAGTTCAGTGAACACCGGGGAGCTGTTTTTT,CASSSVNTGELFF
few,.,TRBV18,TRBJ2-7,TGTGCCAGCTCACCACAGGGCCAAACAGGGAACCACGAGCAGTACTTC,CASSPQGQTGNHEQYF